The 2 T cell receptor beta chains reported below all come from one sample, sequenced in a study of glioma-infiltrating T cells after dendritic cell vaccination. Only in-frame clones appear in the TCRdb table, and some are missing; sequencing was by immunoSEQ multiplex PCR. The sample carries 80,000 to 100,000 clones, roughly 83% recorded once. The sample consisted of blood, taken before dendritic cell vaccination. Receptors originate from a human donor with glioblastoma.

The chain links TRBV5-1 to TRBJ2-1, with 8 bases aligning to TRBD2. V shed 4 bases and J 0 bases; nucleotides not matched to a gene: 6. The CDR3 extends over 16 amino acids. Germline assignment: CDR1 SGHRS and CDR2 YFSETQ. CDR3 DNA: TGCGCCAGCAGCCCGCTAGCGGGTAGCTCCTACAATGAGCAGTTCTTC. Its protein product is CASSPLAGSSYNEQFF.

This chain joins TRBV7-9 and TRBJ2-1; 8 nucleotides agree with TRBD2. V lost 0 bases to trimming and J lost 7 bases; unmatched junction nucleotides: 2. Germline V gives CDR1 SEHNR, CDR2 FQNEAQ (reference sequence). This CDR3 comprises 14 residues. The CDR3 sequence is CASSLAGTRNEQFF. CDR3 nucleotide sequence: TGTGCCAGCAGCTTAGCGGGGACTAGGAATGAGCAGTTCTTC.